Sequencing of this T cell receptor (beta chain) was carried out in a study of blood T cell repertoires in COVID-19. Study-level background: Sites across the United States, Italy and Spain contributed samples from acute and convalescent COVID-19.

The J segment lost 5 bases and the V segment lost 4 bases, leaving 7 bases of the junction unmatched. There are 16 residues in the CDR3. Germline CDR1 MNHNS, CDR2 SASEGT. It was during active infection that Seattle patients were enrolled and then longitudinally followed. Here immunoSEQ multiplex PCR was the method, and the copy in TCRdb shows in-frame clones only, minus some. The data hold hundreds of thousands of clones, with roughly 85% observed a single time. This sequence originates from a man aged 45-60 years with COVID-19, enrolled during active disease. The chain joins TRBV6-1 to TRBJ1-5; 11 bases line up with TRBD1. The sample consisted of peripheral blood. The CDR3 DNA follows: TGTGCCAGCAGTGCCTCCGGGACAGGGGGGGATCAGCCCCAGCATTTT. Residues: CASSASGTGGDQPQHF.